The rows below give T cell receptor beta chains drawn from one sample of a study of cytomegalovirus exposure and HLA in healthy donors. Profiling relied on immunoSEQ multiplex PCR, and the TCRdb table lists in-frame clones only, not all of them. Found here are 94,000 or so clones, about three quarters of them singletons; the top ten hold about 7.7%. Sample: PBMCs. The receptors come from a man aged 55 to 70 in good health and CMV-seronegative. CDR3s include the opening cysteine and the closing phenylalanine or tryptophan. D genes are given only for firm matches. Not all rows give a size; the values are once, few, many and, for expanded clones, a class.

clone size | J gene | D gene | V gene | CDR3 DNA | CDR3 protein
few | TRBJ2-7 | TRBD1 | TRBV4-1 | TGCGCCAGCAGCCATGAACCGGGACAGGTGGGTCTCGAGCAGTACTTC | CASSHEPGQVGLEQYF
- | TRBJ1-2 | TRBD1 | TRBV5-1 | TGCGCCAGCAGCTCCCAGGGGGCGGGAGTGGATGGCTACACCTTC | CASSSQGAGVDGYTF
few | TRBJ1-1 | TRBD1 | TRBV4-2 | TGTGCCAGCAGCATTCGACAGGGGGCAGCTGAAGCTTTCTTT | CASSIRQGAAEAFF
- | TRBJ1-4 | - | TRBV5-8 | TGTGCCAGCAGACCGCGGGGGGTGCGGGGTGAAAAACTGTTTTTT | CASRPRGVRGEKLFF
- | TRBJ2-7 | - | TRBV6-4 | TGTGCCAGCAGTCGTTTTTCAGGGGCTGGTTACGAGCAGTACTTC | CASSRFSGAGYEQYF
- | TRBJ1-2 | - | TRBV5-6 | TGTGCCAGCAGCTTCGCCGGGAGCGTGTATAACTATGGCTACACCTTC | CASSFAGSVYNYGYTF
few | TRBJ1-4 | - | TRBV6-5 | TGTGCCAGCAGTCCCGGGAAAAGCCATGAAAAACTGTTTTTT | CASSPGKSHEKLFF
- | TRBJ2-2 | - | TRBV7-9 | TGTTCCAGCAGCTTAGTAGCACTCTCCGGGGAGCTGTTTTTT | CSSSLVALSGELFF
- | TRBJ2-1 | - | TRBV5-6 | TGTGCCAGCAGCACCGACAACCAGGGACACCGAAACTCCTACAATGAGCAGTTCTTC | CASSTDNQGHRNSYNEQFF
few | TRBJ2-3 | TRBD2 | TRBV4-1 | TGCGCCAGCAGCCAGCCTCTTGCGGGGGGACGGTATACGCAGTATTTT | CASSQPLAGGRYTQYF
- | TRBJ1-2 | - | TRBV29-1 | TGCAGCGTCGACACCGTTTCGGGGTCTAACTATGGCTACACCTTC | CSVDTVSGSNYGYTF
few | TRBJ1-1 | - | TRBV14 | TGTGCCAGCAGCCAAGGAAGGGGGACTGAAGCTTTCTTT | CASSQGRGTEAFF
many | TRBJ1-1 | - | TRBV5-1 | TGCGCCAGCAGCCTACAGGGTCCGACGGAAGCCCCTGAAGCTTTCTTT | CASSLQGPTEAPEAFF
- | TRBJ2-3 | TRBD2 | TRBV7-8 | TGTGCCAGCGCGGGACTAGTGTTTCGACGGATGGAGGATACGCAGTATTTT | CASAGLVFRRMEDTQYF
- | TRBJ2-1 | TRBD2 | TRBV7-9 | TGTGCCAGCAGCGCAGCGGGAGTTTCGAATGAGCAGTTCTTC | CASSAAGVSNEQFF
once | TRBJ1-3 | TRBD1 | TRBV4-1 | TGCGCCAGCAGCCGGACGGAACAGACAGGGTCTGGAAACACCATATATTTT | CASSRTEQTGSGNTIYF
- | TRBJ2-7 | - | TRBV28 | TGTGCCAGCAGTATAGCCTACGAGCAGTACTTC | CASSIAYEQYF
- | TRBJ1-1 | TRBD1 | TRBV19 | TGTGCCAGTAGTGCAGGGGGCAGGTTTTCGGGTGAAGCTTTCTTT | CASSAGGRFSGEAFF
few | TRBJ1-4 | - | TRBV4-2 | TGTGCCAGCAGCCAACAGATAGCCACAACTAATGAAAAACTGTTTTTT | CASSQQIATTNEKLFF
- | TRBJ2-2 | - | TRBV7-2 | TGTGCCAGCGGGCGAGGGGGTTTCACCGGGGAGCTGTTTTTT | CASGRGGFTGELFF
- | TRBJ2-3 | - | TRBV5-1 | TGCGCCAGCAGCTTCCAGGGGTACACAGATACGCAGTATTTT | CASSFQGYTDTQYF
- | TRBJ1-6 | TRBD1 | TRBV6-1 | TGTGCCAGCAGTGGGACAGGGAGGGAGGATTCACCCCTCCACTTT | CASSGTGREDSPLHF
few | TRBJ1-4 | TRBD1 | TRBV6-5 | TGTGCCAGCGGAACAGGGGGAGAAAAACTGTTTTTT | CASGTGGEKLFF
- | TRBJ2-5 | TRBD2 | TRBV5-1 | TGCGCCAGCAGCTTGGCAATCGGACTAGCGAGCCAAGAGACCCAGTACTTC | CASSLAIGLASQETQYF
- | TRBJ1-2 | - | TRBV5-8 | TGTGCCAGCAGCTTCGGCGGGGCTGGAAACTATGGCTACACCTTC | CASSFGGAGNYGYTF
- | TRBJ2-5 | - | TRBV7-2 | TGTGCCAGCAGTTCAATGGGGCCTCGAGAGACCCAGTACTTC | CASSSMGPRETQYF
- | TRBJ2-5 | - | TRBV5-1 | TGCGCCAGCAGCCCCTCTTCCGGTCCTGAGACCCAGTACTTC | CASSPSSGPETQYF
- | TRBJ1-1 | TRBD1 | TRBV7-2 | TGTGCCAGCAGCCCCTCCGGGACAGGGGGGTTCCAAGCTTTCTTT | CASSPSGTGGFQAFF
- | TRBJ2-7 | - | TRBV6-5 | TGTGCCAGCAGTTACTCCTGGCGGCACTCCTACGAGCAGTACTTC | CASSYSWRHSYEQYF
once | TRBJ2-1 | - | TRBV27 | TGTGCCAGCAGTAAACTAGGAGGGGTCAATGAGCAGTTCTTC | CASSKLGGVNEQFF
- | TRBJ2-3 | - | TRBV10-1 | TGCGCCAGCAGTGAGTCAGGAGCTAGCAGTGATACGCAGTATTTT | CASSESGASSDTQYF
- | TRBJ1-2 | TRBD1 | TRBV6-5 | TGTGCCAGCAGCGACGACAGGGCCCCTTATGGCTACACCTTC | CASSDDRAPYGYTF
- | TRBJ1-5 | - | TRBV19 | TGTGCCAGTAGGGGATGGGGGGAGAGCAATCAGCCCCAGCATTTT | CASRGWGESNQPQHF
- | TRBJ1-3 | - | TRBV2 | TGTGCCAGCAGTTTTGCCTCAGAAAACACCATATATTTT | CASSFASENTIYF
- | TRBJ1-1 | - | TRBV4-3 | TGCGCCAGCAGCCAAGTATGGAACACTGAAGCTTTCTTT | CASSQVWNTEAFF
- | TRBJ2-2 | TRBD2 | TRBV12-5 | TGTGCTAGTGGGGCAGGGACTAGCGCGGCTGGGGAGCTGTTTTTT | CASGAGTSAAGELFF
- | TRBJ2-7 | TRBD1 | TRBV5-1 | TGCGCCAGCAGCTACGGGACAGCCTACGAGCAGTACTTC | CASSYGTAYEQYF
- | TRBJ2-7 | - | TRBV9 | TGTGCCAGCAGCTCACAGGCTTTGGGGTACGAGCAGTACTTC | CASSSQALGYEQYF
few | TRBJ2-3 | - | TRBV6-1 | TGTGCCAGCCCGCCAGGGGGGTCCAGGACAGATACGCAGTATTTT | CASPPGGSRTDTQYF
- | TRBJ2-7 | - | TRBV6-5 | TGTGCCACCAACCAGGGCCCGACCTCTGTCGAGCAGTACTTC | CATNQGPTSVEQYF
- | TRBJ2-7 | TRBD1 | TRBV2 | TGTGCCAGCAGTTCCGGGACAGGGGCCTACGAGCAGTACTTC | CASSSGTGAYEQYF
- | TRBJ1-5 | TRBD1 | TRBV2 | TGTGCCAGCAGTGGGGGACAGGGGGGGAATCAGCCCCAGCATTTT | CASSGGQGGNQPQHF
- | TRBJ2-1 | - | TRBV19 | TGTGCCAGTAGTATATTCGCGAGGACTGGGAACAATGAGCAGTTCTTC | CASSIFARTGNNEQFF
- | TRBJ2-6 | - | TRBV29-1 | TGCAGCGCCACGATCGCGGGTTCTGGGGCCAACGTCCTGACTTTC | CSATIAGSGANVLTF